The 5 T cell receptor beta chains reported below all come from one sample, sequenced in a study of T-cell reconstitution after alpha-beta-depleted transplantation in children. This sample's TCRbeta library carried unique molecular identifier barcodes. TCRdb re-called the PCR reads through MiXCR, storing one row per CDR3 protein. Of more than 450,000 distinct CDR3 sequences listed, 15% to 20% are singletons. The specimen comprised PBMCs from the stem cell graft donor, sampled from the stem cell graft. The source is a human donor who donated a stem cell graft to a child with acute lymphoblastic leukemia.

V usage is TRBV3-1 and J usage is TRBJ2-1; D uncertain. Germline V CDR1 and CDR2: LGHDT, YNNKEL (reference sequence). The ends were cut back, 0 bases at V and 5 bases at J, with 8 bases in the middle. This CDR3 is built from 14 residues. The CDR3 loop reads CASSQETHNNEQFF. Here the CDR3 DNA reads TGTGCCAGCAGCCAAGAGACCCATAACAATGAGCAGTTCTTC.

This clonotype was seen a handful of times. The genes are TRBV5-1 and TRBJ2-7; D unresolved. CDR1 and CDR2 from the germline V gene are SGHRS and YFSETQ. The CDR3 length is 13 residues. Trimming left V 0 bases short and J 3 bases short, with 7 bases between. CDR3 nucleotide sequence: TGCGCCAGCAGCTTGGCCGCGGTCTACGAGCAGTACTTC. Its protein product is CASSLAAVYEQYF.

This clonotype was recorded a few times. The gene calls are TRBV10-3 and TRBJ2-5; no definite D call. The CDR3 has 12 residues. Germline lookup yields CDR1 ENHRY and CDR2 SYGVKD. Trimming removed 4 bases at V and 2 bases at J, with 5 bases between. CDR3 in amino acids: CAISGPQETQYF. Written as DNA, the CDR3 is TGTGCCATCAGTGGCCCGCAAGAGACCCAGTACTTC.

The V and J genes are TRBV18 and TRBJ2-7; 10 bases match TRBD2. This CDR3 has 15 amino acids. Germline values: CDR1 KGHSH, CDR2 LQKENI. After removal of 8 bases from V and 2 bases from J, the junction contained 9 bases not matched to a gene. The CDR3 sequence: CASSPGLATTYEQYF. The CDR3 DNA is TGTGCCAGCAGCCCGGGACTAGCGACAACCTACGAGCAGTACTTC.

The chain recombines TRBV5-6 with TRBJ1-2; 7 positions agree with TRBD1. Trimming cost V 0 bases and J 4 bases; bases outside gene matches: 6. Germline CDR1 and CDR2: SGHDT and YYEEEE. The CDR3 has 15 amino acids. The CDR3 is CASSLGQGPIYGYTF. CDR3 sequence (DNA): TGTGCCAGCAGCTTGGGACAGGGTCCCATCTATGGCTACACCTTC.